This TCR beta chain emerged from a study of blood T cell repertoires in COVID-19. About the study: The study drew acute and convalescent COVID-19 samples from the United States, Italy and Spain. Nucleic acid was either cDNA or gDNA, and it came from T cells, B-cell-depleted T cells, or PBMCs.

This CDR3 comprises 14 residues. Trimming shortened V by 7 bases and J by 4 bases, and 12 bases separated the two germline ends. Germline V gives CDR1 SGHRS, CDR2 YFSETQ. In the authors' workflow: Estimation of nucleated cell counts relied on the amplification of reference gene primers. The assay was immunoSEQ multiplex PCR, and TCRdb's table has in-frame clones only and misses some. The V and J calls and clone size were taken over from that table, and D and trimming were inferred from the DNA. The sample yields around 300,000 clones, 80% to 90% seen once. The sequenced sample was peripheral blood. V is TRBV5-1 and J is TRBJ2-6; D ambiguous. The clonotype comes from a woman aged 70-85 years with acute or convalescent COVID-19. The CDR3 bases are TGCGCCAGCCGTGACGGGTTGGGGGCCAACGTCCTGACTTTC. This sequence encodes CASRDGLGANVLTF.